This T cell receptor beta chain was sequenced during a study of shared clonotypes between healthy human individuals (dated by TCRdb to 2019 to 2021). With respect to the entire study: The cohort included three men and a couple of women between 18 and 49 years of age. Per donor, three plates each were used for CD4 naive and CD4 memory, two for CD8 naive, and one for CD8 memory. To increase sequencing depth and limit assay-specific biases, different laboratories used diverse techniques to prepare libraries and sequence TCR repertoires. To estimate repertoire size and how much clonotypes are shared between individuals, the study performed deep sequencing of blood TCR repertoires from 4 to 6 healthy adults. Per donor, leukapheresis produced somewhere between about 0.9 and 9 billion PBMCs.

With respect to this clone: Its antigen is unknown. No much larger clonotype is one base removed from it; base qualities were not supplied. Other DNA sequences in the sample encode the same CDR3.

Paper-wide results and their limitations: Incomplete sequencing was indicated by rarefaction of sorted-subset datasets, despite the large sequencing depth. Because the study included a small number of donors, the genetic and exposure-history diversity represented was limited. Compared with non-shared clonotypes, clonotypes shared by all four sorted-subset donors had higher generation probabilities. Sampling was limited to blood, and TCR repertoires in tissue likely differ from TCR repertoires in blood. Approximately 4.8% of naive CD4, 3% to 3.5% of naive CD8, 2% to 2.5% of memory CD4, and approximately 0.4% of memory CD8 clonotypes were shared across several donors. Naive subsets generally had larger estimated clonotype richness than memory subsets. Pairwise subsampling led to the expectation that sequencing depth would affect the degree of clonotype sharing among donors.

The CDR3 goes from the cysteine to the phenylalanine over 13 residues. The sequence is cut down to CDR3 DNA, 39 bases in frame from base 1. The junction shows trimming of 4 bases on V and 4 bases on J, plus 8 bases between the germline ends. For CDR1 and CDR2, the germline V gene (reference sequence) lists MNHEY and SMNVEV. Using the deep immunoSEQ assay, TCR CDR3 regions were amplified from genomic DNA by multiplex PCR. Genomic DNA extracted from each cell subset was distributed evenly over all wells of several immunoSEQ 96-well plates, and each plate served as one replicate. Each replicate PCR for sorted subsets received about 210 ng genomic DNA, equal to roughly 30,000 T cell genomes. The purified libraries were quantified using a Qubit 3.0 fluorometer, sized with a Bioanalyzer 2100, and then quantified again using the KAPA Library Quantification kit. Each immunoSEQ 96-well plate was sequenced on its own single-read 150-cycle Illumina NextSeq 550 flow cell. The paper's data handling went like this. The immunoSEQ output contained only junctional sequences without quality scores, so filtering could not match that applied to full-length reads. Sequences were annotated with PyIR, a Python wrapper for IgBLAST v1.9, using IMGT germline references to assign V/J genes and CDR3. Reads with weak V/J assignments (E-value above 1e-6), missing CDR3, stop codons, out-of-frame junctions, or ambiguous translated residues were removed. V3J clonotypes were defined as sequences sharing the same inferred V gene, J gene, and CDR3 amino acid sequence. Percentage overlap between repertoires was calculated by dividing the number of shared unique clonotypes by the size of the smaller repertoire. Richness of each repertoire was evaluated using RTK rarefaction, the Chao1 estimator, and Recon v2.1 estimates of unobserved clonotypes. For all TCRbeta clonotypes obtained by the gDNA method from a handful of donors, generation probabilities were computed with OLGA. Drawn from immuneACCESS, this table holds only the in-frame rearrangements with V and J called that TCRdb kept. Clones are partly lost; checked studies trace under half to an unresolved V gene and leave the rest unexplained. The V and J calls and clone size are taken from that table; D and trimming were inferred from the DNA. The sample data list some 2 million clones, and about 95% of these were observed just once. 0.95% to 1.5% of the sample comes from the top ten.

CD8 naive samples were CD45RO-negative cells positively selected for CCR7, giving a CD45RA+CCR7+ population that excluded TemRA cells. Donors were healthy HIV-negative adults with no recently reported acute infections or vaccinations. Only Caucasian adults living in Nashville, Tennessee, USA were represented among the donors. Blood was obtained by leukapheresis, after which PBMCs were separated by Ficoll-Histopaque density gradient centrifugation and cryopreserved in liquid nitrogen vapor phase. Analytical flow cytometry was used to check the purity and quantity of every magnetically sorted T cell population. Genomic DNA was isolated from each sorted fraction and quantified by UV absorbance on a Nanodrop 2000c.

Specimen: naive CD8+ T cells sorted from blood. Taken with the paper, the label for cell subset or site translates to: CD45RA+CCR7+. This TCR came from a man in his late teens or twenties in good health. Here the chain combines TRBV27 and TRBJ2-1; the D segment cannot be called with confidence. The DNA sequence is as follows: TGTGCCAGCAGTTCAACACGATACAATGAGCAGTTCTTC. Translated, it reads CASSSTRYNEQFF.